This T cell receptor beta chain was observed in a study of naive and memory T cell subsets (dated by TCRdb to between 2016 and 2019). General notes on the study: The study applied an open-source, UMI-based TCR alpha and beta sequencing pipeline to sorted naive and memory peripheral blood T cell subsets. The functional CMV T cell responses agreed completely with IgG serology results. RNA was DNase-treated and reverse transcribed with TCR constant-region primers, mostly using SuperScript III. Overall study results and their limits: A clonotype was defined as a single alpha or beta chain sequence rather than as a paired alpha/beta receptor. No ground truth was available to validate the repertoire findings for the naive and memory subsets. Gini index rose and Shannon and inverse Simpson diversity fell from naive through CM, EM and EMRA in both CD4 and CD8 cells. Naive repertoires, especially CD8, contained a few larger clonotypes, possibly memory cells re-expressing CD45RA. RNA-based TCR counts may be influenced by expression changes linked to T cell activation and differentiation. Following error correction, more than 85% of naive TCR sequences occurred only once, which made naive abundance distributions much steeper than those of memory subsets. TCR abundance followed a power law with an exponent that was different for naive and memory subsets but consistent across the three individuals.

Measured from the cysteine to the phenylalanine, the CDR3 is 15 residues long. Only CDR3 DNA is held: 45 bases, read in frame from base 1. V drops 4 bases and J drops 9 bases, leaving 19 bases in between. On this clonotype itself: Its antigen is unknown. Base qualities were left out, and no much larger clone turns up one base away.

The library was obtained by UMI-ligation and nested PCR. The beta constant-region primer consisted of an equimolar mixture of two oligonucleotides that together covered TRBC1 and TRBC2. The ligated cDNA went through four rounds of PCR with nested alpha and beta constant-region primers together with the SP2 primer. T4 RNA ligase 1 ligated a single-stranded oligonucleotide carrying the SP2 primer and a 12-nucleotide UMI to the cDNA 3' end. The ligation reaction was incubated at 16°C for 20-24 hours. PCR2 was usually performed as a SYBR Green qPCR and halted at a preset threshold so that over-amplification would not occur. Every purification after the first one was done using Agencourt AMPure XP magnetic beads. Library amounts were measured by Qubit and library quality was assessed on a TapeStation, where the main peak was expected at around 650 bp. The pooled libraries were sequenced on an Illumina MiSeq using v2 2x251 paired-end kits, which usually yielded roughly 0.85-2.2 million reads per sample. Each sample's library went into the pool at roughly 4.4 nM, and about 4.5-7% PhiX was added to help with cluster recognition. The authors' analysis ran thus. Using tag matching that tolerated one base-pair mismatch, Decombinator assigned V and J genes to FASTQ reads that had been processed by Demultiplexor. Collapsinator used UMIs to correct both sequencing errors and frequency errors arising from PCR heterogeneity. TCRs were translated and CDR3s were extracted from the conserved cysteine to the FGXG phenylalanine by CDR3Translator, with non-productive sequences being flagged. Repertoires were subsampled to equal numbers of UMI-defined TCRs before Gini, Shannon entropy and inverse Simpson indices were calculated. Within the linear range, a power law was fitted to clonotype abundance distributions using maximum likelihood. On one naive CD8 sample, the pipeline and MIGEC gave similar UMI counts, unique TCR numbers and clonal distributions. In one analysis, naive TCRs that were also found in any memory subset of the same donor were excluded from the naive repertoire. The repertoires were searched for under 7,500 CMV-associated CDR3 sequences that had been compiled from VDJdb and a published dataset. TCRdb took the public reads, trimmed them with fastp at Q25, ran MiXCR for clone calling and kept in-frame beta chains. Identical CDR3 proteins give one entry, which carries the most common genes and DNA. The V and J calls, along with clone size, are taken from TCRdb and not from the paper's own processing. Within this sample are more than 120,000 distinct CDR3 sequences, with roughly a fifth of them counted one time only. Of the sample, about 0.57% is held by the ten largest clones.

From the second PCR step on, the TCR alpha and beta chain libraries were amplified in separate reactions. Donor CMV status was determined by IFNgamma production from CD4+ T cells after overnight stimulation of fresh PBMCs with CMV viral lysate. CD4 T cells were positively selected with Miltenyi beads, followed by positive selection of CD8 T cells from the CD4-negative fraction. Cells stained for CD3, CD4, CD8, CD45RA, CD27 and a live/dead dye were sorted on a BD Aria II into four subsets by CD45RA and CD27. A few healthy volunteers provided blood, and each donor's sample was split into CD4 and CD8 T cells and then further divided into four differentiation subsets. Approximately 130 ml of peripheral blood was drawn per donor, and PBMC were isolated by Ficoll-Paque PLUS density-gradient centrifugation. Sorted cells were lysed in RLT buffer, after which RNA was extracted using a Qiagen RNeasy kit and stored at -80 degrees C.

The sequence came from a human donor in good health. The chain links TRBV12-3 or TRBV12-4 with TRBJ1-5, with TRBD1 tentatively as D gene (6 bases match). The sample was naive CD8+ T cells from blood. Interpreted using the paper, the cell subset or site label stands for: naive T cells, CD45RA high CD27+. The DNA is TGTGCCAGCAGTTCCACCGGGACACGAATCATGCCCCAGCATTTT. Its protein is CASSSTGTRIMPQHF.